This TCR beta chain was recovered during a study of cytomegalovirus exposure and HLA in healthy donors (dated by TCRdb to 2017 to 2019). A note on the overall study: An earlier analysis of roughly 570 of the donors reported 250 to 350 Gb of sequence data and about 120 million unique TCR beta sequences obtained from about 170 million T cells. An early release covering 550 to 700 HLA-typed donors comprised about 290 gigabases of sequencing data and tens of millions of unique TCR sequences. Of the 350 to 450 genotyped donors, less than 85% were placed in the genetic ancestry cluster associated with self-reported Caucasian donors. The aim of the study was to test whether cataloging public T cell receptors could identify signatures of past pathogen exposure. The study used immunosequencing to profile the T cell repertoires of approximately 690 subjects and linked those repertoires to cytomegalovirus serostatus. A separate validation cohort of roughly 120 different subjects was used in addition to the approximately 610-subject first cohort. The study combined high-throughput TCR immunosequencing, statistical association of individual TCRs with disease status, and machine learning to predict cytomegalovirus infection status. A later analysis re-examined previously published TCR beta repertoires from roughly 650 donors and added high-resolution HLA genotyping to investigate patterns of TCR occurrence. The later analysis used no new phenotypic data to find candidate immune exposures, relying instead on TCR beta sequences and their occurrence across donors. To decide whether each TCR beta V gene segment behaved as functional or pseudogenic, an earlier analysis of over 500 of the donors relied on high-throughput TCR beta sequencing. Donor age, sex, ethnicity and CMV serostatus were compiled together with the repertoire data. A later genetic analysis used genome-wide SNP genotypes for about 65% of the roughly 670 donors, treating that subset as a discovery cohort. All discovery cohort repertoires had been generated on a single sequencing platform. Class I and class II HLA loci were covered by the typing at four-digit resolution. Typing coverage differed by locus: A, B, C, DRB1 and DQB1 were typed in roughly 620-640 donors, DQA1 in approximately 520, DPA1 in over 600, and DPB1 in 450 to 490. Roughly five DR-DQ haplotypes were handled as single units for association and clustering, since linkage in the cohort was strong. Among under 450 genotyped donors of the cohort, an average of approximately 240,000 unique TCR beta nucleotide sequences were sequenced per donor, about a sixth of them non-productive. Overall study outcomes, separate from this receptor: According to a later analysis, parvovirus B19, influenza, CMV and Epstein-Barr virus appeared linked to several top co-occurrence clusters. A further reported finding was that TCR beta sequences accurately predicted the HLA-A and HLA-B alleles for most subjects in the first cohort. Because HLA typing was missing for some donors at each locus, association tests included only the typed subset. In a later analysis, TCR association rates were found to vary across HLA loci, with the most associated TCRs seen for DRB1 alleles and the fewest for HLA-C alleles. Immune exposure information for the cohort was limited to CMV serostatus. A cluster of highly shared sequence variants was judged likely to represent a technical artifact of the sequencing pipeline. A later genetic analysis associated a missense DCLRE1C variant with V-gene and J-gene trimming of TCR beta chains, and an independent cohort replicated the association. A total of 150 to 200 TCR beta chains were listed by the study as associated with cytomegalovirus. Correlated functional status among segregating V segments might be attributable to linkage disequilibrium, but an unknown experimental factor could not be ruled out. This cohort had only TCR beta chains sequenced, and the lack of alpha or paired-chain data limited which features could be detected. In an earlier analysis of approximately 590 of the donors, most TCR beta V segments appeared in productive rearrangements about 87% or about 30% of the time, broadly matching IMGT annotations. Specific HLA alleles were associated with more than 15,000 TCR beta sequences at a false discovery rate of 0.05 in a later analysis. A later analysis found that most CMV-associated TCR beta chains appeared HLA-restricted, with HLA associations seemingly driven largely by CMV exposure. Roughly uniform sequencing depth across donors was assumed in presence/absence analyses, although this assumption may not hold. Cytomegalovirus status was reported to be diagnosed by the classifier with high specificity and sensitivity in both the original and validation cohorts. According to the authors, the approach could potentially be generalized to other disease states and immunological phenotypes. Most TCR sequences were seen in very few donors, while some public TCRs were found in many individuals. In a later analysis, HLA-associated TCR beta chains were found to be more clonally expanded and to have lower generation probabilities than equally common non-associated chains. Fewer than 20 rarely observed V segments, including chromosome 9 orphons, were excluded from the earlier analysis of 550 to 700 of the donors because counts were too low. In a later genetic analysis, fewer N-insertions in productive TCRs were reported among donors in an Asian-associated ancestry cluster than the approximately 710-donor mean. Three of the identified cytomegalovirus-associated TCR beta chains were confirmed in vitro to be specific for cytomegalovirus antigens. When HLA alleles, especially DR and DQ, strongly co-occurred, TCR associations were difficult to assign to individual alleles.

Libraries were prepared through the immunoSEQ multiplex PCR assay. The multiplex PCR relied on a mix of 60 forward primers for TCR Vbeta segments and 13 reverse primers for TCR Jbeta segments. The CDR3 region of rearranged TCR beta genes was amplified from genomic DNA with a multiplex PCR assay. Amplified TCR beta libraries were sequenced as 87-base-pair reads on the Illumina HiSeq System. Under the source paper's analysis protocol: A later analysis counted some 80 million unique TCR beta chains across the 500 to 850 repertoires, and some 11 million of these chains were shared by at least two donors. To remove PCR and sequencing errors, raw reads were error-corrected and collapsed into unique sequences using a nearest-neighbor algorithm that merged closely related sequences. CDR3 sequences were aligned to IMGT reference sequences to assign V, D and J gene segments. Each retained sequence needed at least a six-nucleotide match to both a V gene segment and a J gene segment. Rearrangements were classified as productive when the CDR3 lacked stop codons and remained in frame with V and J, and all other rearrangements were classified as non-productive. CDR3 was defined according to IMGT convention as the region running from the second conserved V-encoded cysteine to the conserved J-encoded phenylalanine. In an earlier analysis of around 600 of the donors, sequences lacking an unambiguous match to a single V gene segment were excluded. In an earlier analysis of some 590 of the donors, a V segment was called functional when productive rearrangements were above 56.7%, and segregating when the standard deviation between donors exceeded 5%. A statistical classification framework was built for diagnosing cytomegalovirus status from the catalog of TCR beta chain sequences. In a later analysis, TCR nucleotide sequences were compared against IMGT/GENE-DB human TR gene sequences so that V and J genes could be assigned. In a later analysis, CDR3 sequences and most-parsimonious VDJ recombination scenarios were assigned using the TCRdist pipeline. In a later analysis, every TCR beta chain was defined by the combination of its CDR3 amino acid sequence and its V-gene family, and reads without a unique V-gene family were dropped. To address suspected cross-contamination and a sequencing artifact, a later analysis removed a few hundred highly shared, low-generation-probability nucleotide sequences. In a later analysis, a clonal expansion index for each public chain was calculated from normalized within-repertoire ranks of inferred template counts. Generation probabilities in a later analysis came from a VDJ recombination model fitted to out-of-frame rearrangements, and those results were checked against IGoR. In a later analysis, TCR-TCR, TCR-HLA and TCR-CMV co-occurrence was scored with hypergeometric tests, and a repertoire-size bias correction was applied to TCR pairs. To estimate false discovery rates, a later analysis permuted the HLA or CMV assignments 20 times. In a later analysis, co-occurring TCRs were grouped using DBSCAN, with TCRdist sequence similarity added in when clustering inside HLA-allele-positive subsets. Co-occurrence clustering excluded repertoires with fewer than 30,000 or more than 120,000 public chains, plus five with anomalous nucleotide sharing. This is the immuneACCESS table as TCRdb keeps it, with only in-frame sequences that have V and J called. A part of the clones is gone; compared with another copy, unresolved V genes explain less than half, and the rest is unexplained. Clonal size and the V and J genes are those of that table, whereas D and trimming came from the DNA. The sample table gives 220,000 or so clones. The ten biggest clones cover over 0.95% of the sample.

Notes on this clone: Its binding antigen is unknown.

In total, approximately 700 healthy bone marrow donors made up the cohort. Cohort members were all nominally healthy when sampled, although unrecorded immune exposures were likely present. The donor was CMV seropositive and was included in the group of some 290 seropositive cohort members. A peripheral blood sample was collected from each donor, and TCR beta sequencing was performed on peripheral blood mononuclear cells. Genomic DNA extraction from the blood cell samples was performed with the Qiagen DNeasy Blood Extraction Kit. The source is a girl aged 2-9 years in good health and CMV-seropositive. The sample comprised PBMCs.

The CDR3 loop reads CSVAGEGVNTIYF. The nucleotides are TGCAGCGTTGCTGGGGAGGGGGTAAACACCATATATTTT. This chain joins TRBV29-1 to TRBJ1-3; the best D guess is TRBD1, with 6 bases matching. Spanning cysteine to phenylalanine, the CDR3 consists of 13 amino acids. The CDR3 DNA has 39 bases and is translated from base 1. Reading the germline V gene gives CDR1 SQVTM and CDR2 ANQGSEA. A distance of 13 bases separates the germline ends of V and J, which lose 4 bases and 6 bases respectively. The full variable domain, with segments outside the CDR3 supplied by the reference TRBV29-1 and TRBJ1-3 proteins, appears as SAVISQKPSRDICQRGTSLTIQCQVDSQVTMMFWYRQQPGQSLTLIATANQGSEATYESGFVIDKFPISRPNLTFSTLTVSNMSPEDSSIYLCSVAGEGVNTIYFGEGSWLTVV.